This T cell receptor beta chain was identified during a study of regulatory T cells in long-lasting Graves disease. As to this clonotype: Its antigen is not identified.

Researchers made TCR beta libraries by using iRepertoire HTBI primers and running Arm-PCR on CDR3 regions. TCRdb re-analysed the multiplex PCR reads in MiXCR, keeping a single row per CDR3 protein. The sample has a few hundred thousand distinct CDR3 sequences, about 25% seen once. The time point here: persistent/refractory GD, antithyroid drugs over 5 years with positive TRAb. Extracted PBMC RNA gave rise to the TCR library. Graves' disease diagnosis was established per American Thyroid Association guidelines. The V end was cut by 2 bases, the J end by 2 bases, with 13 bases between. This CDR3 region has 16 residues. Germline values: CDR1 LNHDA, CDR2 SQIVND (reference sequence). Study observations and caveats: A limited number of samples was an acknowledged limitation. Segments TRBV28, TRBJ1-2 and TRBJ2-5 showed preferential usage in persistent disease. Persistent Graves' patients possessed reduced TCR diversity relative to recently diagnosed ones.

Sample: peripheral blood mononuclear cells (PBMCs), taken when the disease was refractory, from a patient treated with antithyroid drugs. The gene calls are TRBV19 and TRBJ1-3; D may be TRBD1 (5 bases). This TCR came from a female donor with Graves disease. The DNA of the CDR3 is TGTGCCAGTAGTATAATCTTCAGGGAAGCTGGAAACACCATATATTTT. Translation: CASSIIFREAGNTIYF.